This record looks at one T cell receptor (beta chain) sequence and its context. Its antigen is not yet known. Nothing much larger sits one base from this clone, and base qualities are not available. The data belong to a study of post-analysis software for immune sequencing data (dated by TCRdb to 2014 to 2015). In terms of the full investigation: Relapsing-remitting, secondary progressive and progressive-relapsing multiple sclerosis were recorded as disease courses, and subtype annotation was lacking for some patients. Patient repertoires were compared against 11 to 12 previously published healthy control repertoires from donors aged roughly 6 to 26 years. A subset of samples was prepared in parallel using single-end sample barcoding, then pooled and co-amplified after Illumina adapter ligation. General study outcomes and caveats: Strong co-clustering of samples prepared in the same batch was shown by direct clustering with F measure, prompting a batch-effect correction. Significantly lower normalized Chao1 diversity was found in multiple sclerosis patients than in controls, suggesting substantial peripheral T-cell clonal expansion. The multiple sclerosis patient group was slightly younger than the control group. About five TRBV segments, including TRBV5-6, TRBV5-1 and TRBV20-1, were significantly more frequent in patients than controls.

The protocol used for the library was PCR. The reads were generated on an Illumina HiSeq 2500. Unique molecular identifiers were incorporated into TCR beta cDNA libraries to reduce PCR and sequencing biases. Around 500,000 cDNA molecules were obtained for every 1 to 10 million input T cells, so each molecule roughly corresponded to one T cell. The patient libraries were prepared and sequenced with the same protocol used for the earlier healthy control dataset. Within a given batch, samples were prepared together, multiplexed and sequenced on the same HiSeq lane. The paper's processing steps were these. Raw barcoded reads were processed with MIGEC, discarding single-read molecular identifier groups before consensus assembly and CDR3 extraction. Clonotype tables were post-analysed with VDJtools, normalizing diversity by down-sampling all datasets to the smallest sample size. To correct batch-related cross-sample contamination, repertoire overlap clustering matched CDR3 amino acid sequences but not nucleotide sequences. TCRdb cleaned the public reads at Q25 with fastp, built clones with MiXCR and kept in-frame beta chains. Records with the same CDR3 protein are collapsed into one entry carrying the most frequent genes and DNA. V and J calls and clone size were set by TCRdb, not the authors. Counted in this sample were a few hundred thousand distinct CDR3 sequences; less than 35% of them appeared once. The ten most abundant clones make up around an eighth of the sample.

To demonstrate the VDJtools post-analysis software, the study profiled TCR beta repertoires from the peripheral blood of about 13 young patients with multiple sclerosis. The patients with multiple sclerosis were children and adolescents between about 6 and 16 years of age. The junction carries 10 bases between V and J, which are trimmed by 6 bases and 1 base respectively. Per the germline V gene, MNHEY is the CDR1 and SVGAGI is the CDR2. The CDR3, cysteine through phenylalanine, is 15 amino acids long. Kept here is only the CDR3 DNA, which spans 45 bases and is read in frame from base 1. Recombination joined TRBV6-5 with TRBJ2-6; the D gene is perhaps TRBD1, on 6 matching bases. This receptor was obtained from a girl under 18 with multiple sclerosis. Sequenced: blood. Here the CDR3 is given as CASRITGSGANVLTF. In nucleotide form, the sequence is TGTGCCAGCAGGATAACAGGGTCTGGGGCCAACGTCCTGACTTTC.